A selection of T cell receptor beta chains follows, all from one sample in a study of early T cells in non-severe SARS-CoV-2 infection. One entry per CDR3 protein results from TCRdb running MiXCR on the 5' RACE reads. The sample carries roughly 120,000 distinct CDR3 sequences, around 14% recorded once. Sample: whole blood. The receptor source for this set is an adult who was a healthcare worker with PCR-confirmed SARS-CoV-2 infection or an uninfected control (not recorded which). Both conserved end residues are part of each CDR3. The D gene is left open where the match is weak. Clone size is not always given. Where it is, it says once, few, many or a class for expanded clones.

j_call v_call d_call clone_size cdr3_aa cdr3_nt
TRBJ2-7 TRBV10-2 NA NA CASSPTRSDYEQYF TGCGCCAGCAGCCCTACCCGGTCCGACTACGAGCAGTACTTC
TRBJ2-3 TRBV12-3/TRBV12-4 TRBD2 NA CASSGLAGTTDTQYF TGTGCCAGCAGCGGACTAGCGGGGACCACAGATACGCAGTATTTT
TRBJ1-1 TRBV2 TRBD1 few CASTRDRGMTITEAFF TGTGCCAGCACCCGGGACAGAGGGATGACGATCACTGAAGCTTTCTTT
TRBJ2-3 TRBV18 NA many CASSPAADTQYF TGTGCCAGCTCACCCGCGGCAGATACGCAGTATTTT
TRBJ2-5 TRBV24-1 NA NA CATSDSLDLRETQYF TGTGCCACCAGTGATAGTCTCGACCTACGGGAGACCCAGTACTTC
TRBJ1-5 TRBV4-1 NA few CASSPGRGDQPQHF TGCGCCAGCAGTCCGGGACGGGGAGATCAGCCCCAGCATTTT
TRBJ1-3 TRBV4-1 NA few CASSQPRERNTIYF TGCGCCAGCAGCCAACCCAGGGAGAGGAACACCATATATTTT
TRBJ2-3 TRBV9 NA NA CASSVGDSWTDTQYF TGTGCCAGCAGCGTAGGAGACAGTTGGACAGATACGCAGTATTTT
TRBJ2-7 TRBV12-3/TRBV12-4 NA many CASSLIRGRAYEQYF TGTGCCAGCAGTTTAATCAGGGGCCGAGCCTACGAGCAGTACTTC
TRBJ1-4 TRBV5-1 NA NA CASSSYRATNEKLFF TGCGCCAGCAGCTCCTACAGGGCGACTAATGAAAAACTGTTTTTT
TRBJ1-5 TRBV12-3/TRBV12-4 NA NA CASSLSRDQPQHF TGTGCCAGCAGTTTATCGCGAGATCAGCCCCAGCATTTT
TRBJ1-6 TRBV9 NA NA CASSGGANSPLHF TGTGCCAGCAGTGGGGGGGCGAATTCACCCCTCCACTTT
TRBJ1-1 TRBV6-5 TRBD1 few CASPSDRGPTEAFF TGTGCCAGCCCCTCGGACAGGGGTCCCACTGAAGCTTTCTTT
TRBJ2-1 TRBV5-4 NA NA CASSPGGVSNEQFF TGTGCCAGCAGCCCGGGCGGGGTCTCCAATGAGCAGTTCTTC
TRBJ1-2 TRBV10-3 NA NA CAISPGTTNYGYTF TGTGCCATCAGTCCAGGGACTACAAACTATGGCTACACCTTC
TRBJ2-7 TRBV20-1 NA few CSASWAGYEQYF TGCAGTGCTAGTTGGGCGGGCTACGAGCAGTACTTC
TRBJ1-5 TRBV7-9 TRBD1 NA CASGQQGTPQHF TGTGCCAGCGGCCAACAGGGGACGCCCCAGCATTTT
TRBJ2-3 TRBV4-1 TRBD2 few CASSQDYGGSTDTQYF TGCGCCAGCAGCCAAGATTACGGGGGGAGCACAGATACGCAGTATTTT
TRBJ2-3 TRBV7-2 TRBD2 NA CASSLLETSRVGDTQYF TGTGCCAGCAGCTTACTCGAGACTAGCCGCGTGGGGGATACGCAGTATTTT
TRBJ2-1 TRBV10-1 TRBD2 NA CASGRTSGGRHEQFF TGCGCCAGCGGCAGGACTAGCGGGGGTCGTCATGAGCAGTTCTTC
TRBJ2-5 TRBV4-1 TRBD2 NA CASSQVPGLAGGTQYF TGCGCCAGCAGCCAAGTACCGGGACTAGCGGGGGGGACCCAGTACTTC
TRBJ1-3 TRBV6-6 NA few CASSLISSGERNTIYF TGTGCCAGCAGTCTCATTAGTTCGGGGGAACGGAACACCATATATTTT